A single sample is the source of the 9 T cell receptor beta chains below, sequenced in a study of cytomegalovirus exposure and HLA in healthy donors. The PCR contained 60 Vbeta and 13 Jbeta primers. Profiled with immunoSEQ multiplex PCR; TCRdb holds only in-frame clones, not every one. The top ten hold less than 3% of the sample, which has 95,000 to 150,000 clones, about three quarters seen once. Sequencing was done on a sample of PBMCs. Source of these receptors: a woman between 40 and 50 years old in good health and CMV-seropositive.

This clone was found a few times. V usage is TRBV19 and J usage is TRBJ1-5; the D is unclear. CDR1 is LNHDA, CDR2 SQIVND, per germline (reference sequence). The V and J ends lost 4 bases and 4 bases respectively, with 8 bases between them. CDR3 size: 13 residues. CDR3 nucleotide sequence: TGTGCCAGTAGTAGGGCTGCTAATCAGCCCCAGCATTTT. Residues: CASSRAANQPQHF.

The CDR3 reads CASSSTPGNNSPLHF. Here the CDR3 DNA reads TGTGCCAGCAGCTCGACGCCGGGGAACAATTCACCCCTCCACTTT. This chain connects TRBV7-2 to TRBJ1-6, with D hard to call. Trimming left V 4 bases short and J 7 bases short, with 14 bases between. CDR3 size: 15 residues. Looked up from germline, CDR1 is SGHTA and CDR2 is FQGNSA.

The rearrangement uses TRBV4-2 and TRBJ2-3; 9 nucleotides align to TRBD2. V gave up 1 base and J gave up 3 bases; unmatched junction bases: 2. The germline CDR1 and CDR2 sequences are LGHNA and YNFKEQ. The CDR3 has 15 residues. The CDR3 DNA reads TGTGCCAGCAGCCAAGGCGGGAGGGATACAGATACGCAGTATTTT. Its translation: CASSQGGRDTDTQYF.

The gene calls are TRBV18 and TRBJ1-1; D unresolved. V was shortened by 3 bases and J by 4 bases, with 9 bases between the two germline ends. Germline V lookup: CDR1 KGHSH, CDR2 LQKENI. The CDR3 totals 13 residues. Written as DNA, the CDR3 is TGTGCCAGCTCACCGGCGGGAGGCACTGAAGCTTTCTTT. It yields the protein CASSPAGGTEAFF.

J is TRBJ2-5 and V is TRBV11-3, with 10 bases lining up with TRBD2. Germline V gives CDR1 SGHNT, CDR2 YENEEA. V shed 4 bases and J 4 bases; nucleotides not matched to a gene: 9. The CDR3 runs to 16 residues. CDR3 protein: CASSSRAGGPGETQYF. The CDR3 bases are TGTGCCAGCAGCTCAAGAGCGGGAGGGCCGGGAGAGACCCAGTACTTC.

The chain couples TRBV29-1 to TRBJ2-1; TRBD2 is a possible D gene (7 bases). The CDR3 contains 12 residues. V shed 5 bases and J shed 10 bases, with 15 bases lying between them. Germline V gene data show CDR1 as SQVTM and CDR2 as ANQGSEA. The CDR3 loop is CSVHRGANEQFF. CDR3 nucleotide sequence: TGCAGCGTTCACCGGGGGGCGAACGAGCAGTTCTTC.

The chain employs TRBV7-2 and TRBJ2-5, with 7 bases identical to TRBD1. Germline assignment: CDR1 SGHTA and CDR2 FQGNSA. The CDR3 is 13 residues long. Trimming took 1 base from V and 12 from J; bases not matched to a gene: 8. Here the CDR3 DNA reads TGTGCCAGCAGCTTAGAGGCTCCAGGGGGAAAGTACTTC. Protein sequence: CASSLEAPGGKYF. Variable domain in full (rest from reference TRBV7-2 and TRBJ2-5): GAGVSQSPSNKVTEKGKDVELRCDPISGHTALYWYRQSLGQGLEFLIYFQGNSAPDKSGLPSDRFSAERTGGSVSTLTIQRTQQEDSAVYLCASSLEAPGGKYFGPGTRLLVL.

This clone was detected many times. This chain joins TRBV4-2 and TRBJ2-7, with 7 bases that match TRBD1. The ends lost 0 bases at V and 0 bases at J; junction bases unmatched: 5. The CDR3 is 16 amino acids. Germline loops: CDR1 LGHNA, CDR2 YNFKEQ. The CDR3 here is CASSQEPRDSSYEQYF. For the CDR3, the DNA is TGTGCCAGCAGCCAAGAGCCCCGGGACAGCTCCTACGAGCAGTACTTC.

This chain connects TRBV5-1 to TRBJ2-1; 8 positions agree with TRBD2. The CDR3 spans 18 residues. V lost 4 bases and J lost 2; bases outside the gene matches: 14. Per germline, CDR1 SGHRS and CDR2 YFSETQ. CDR3 amino acids: CASSLRMGGRNTYNEQFF. CDR3 in DNA: TGCGCCAGCAGCCTCCGGATGGGCGGGAGGAATACCTACAATGAGCAGTTCTTC.